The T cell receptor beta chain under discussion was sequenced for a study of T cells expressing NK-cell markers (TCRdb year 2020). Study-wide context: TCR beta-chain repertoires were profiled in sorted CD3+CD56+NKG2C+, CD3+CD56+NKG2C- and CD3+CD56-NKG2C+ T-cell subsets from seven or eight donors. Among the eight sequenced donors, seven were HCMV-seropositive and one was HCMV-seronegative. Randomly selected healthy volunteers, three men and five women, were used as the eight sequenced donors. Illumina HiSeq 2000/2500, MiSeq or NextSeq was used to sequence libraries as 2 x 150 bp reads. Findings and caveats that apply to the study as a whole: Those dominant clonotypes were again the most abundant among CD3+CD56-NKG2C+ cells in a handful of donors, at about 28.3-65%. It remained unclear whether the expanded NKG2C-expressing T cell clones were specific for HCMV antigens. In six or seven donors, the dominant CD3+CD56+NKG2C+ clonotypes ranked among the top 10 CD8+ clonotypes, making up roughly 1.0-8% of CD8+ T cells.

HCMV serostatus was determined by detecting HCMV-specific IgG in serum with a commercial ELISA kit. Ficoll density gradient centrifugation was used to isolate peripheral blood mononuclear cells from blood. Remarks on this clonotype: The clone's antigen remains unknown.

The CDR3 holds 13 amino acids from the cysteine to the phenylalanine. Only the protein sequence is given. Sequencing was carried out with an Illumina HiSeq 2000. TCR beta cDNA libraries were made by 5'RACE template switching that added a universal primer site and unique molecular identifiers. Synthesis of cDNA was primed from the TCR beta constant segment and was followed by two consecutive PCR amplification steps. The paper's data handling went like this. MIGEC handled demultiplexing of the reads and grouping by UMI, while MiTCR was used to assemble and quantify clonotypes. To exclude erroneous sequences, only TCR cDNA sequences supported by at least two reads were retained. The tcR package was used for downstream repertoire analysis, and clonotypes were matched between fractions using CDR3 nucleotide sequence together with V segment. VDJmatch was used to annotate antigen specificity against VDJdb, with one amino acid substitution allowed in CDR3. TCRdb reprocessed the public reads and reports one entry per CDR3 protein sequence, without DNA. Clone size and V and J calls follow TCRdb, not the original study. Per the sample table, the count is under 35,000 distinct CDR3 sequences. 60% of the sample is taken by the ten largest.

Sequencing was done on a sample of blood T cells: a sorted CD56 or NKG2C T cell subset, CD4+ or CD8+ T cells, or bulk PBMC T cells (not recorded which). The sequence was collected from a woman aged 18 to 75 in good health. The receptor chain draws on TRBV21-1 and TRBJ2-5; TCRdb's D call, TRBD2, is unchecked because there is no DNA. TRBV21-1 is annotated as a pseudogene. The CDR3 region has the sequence CASRRACQETQYF.